The rows below give T cell receptor beta chains drawn from one sample of a study of shared clonotypes between healthy human individuals. The assay was immunoSEQ multiplex PCR, and TCRdb's table has in-frame clones only and misses some. The sample shows around 1.5 million clones, approximately 98% of them seen only once. Sequenced material: naive CD4+ T cells sorted from blood. These receptors all stem from a man between 25 and 39 years old in good health. The CDR3 runs from the conserved cysteine through the conserved F or W.

CDR3 protein	V gene
CASSLEYEQYF	TRBV28
CASSLYGTGSGEQYF	TRBV27
CASSLFGVNQPQHF	TRBV5-5
CASSESGTGNEKLFF	TRBV6-4
CASTPDRVRNQPQHF	TRBV19
CAIRDRDRGLWEQYF	TRBV10-3
CASSLERTGVDTIYF	TRBV5-1
CASSQTEHISGANVLTF	TRBV4-1
CASSVGLAEYNEQFF	TRBV9
CASSLRQGNYEQYF	TRBV5-8
CSVAGLAGAYEQYF	TRBV29-1
CASSPDLLTTQKLFF	TRBV7-8
CASSGSQGVYEQYF	TRBV10-1
CAWSGGQGRIQPQHF	TRBV30
CASSPSKQVLSWANVLTF	TRBV18
CASSPTYLSYEQYF	TRBV18